The clone carrying this TCR beta chain was picked up a small number of times. This record belongs to a study of response to subunit inactivated influenza vaccine. The CDR3 sequence is 14 residues long. CDR1 and CDR2 from the germline V gene are SGHVS and FQNEAQ. With V trimmed by 1 base and J by 7 bases, 4 bases remained unmatched. TCRdb itself ran the RT-PCR reads through MiXCR, one entry per CDR3 protein. The sample carries just under 550,000 distinct CDR3 sequences, around a quarter recorded once. These data were likewise used in another study, on T cells expressing NK-cell markers. That paper notes: cDNA encoding TCR beta was synthesized via 5'RACE template switching incorporating UMIs. According to the study, TCR beta repertoires originated from sorted CD3+CD56+NKG2C+, CD3+CD56+NKG2C- and CD3+CD56-NKG2C+ T cells. In a few donors, dominant clonotypes made up about 25-60.1% of CD3+CD56-NKG2C+ cells.

The rearrangement joins TRBV7-8 to TRBJ2-4; 7 bases align to TRBD1. Sample: CD4+ T cells sorted from PBMCs, taken about 12 days after vaccination. This TCR derives from a man aged 45-60 years who received an inactivated influenza vaccine. The CDR3 DNA sequence: TGTGCCAGCAGCTTAGACAGGGGAAGGAACATTCAGTACTTC. Its protein is CASSLDRGRNIQYF.